This is a list of T cell receptor beta chains from one sample in a study of blood T cell repertoires in COVID-19. Some clones are missing from TCRdb's copy, which holds only in-frame ones; the method was immunoSEQ multiplex PCR. This sample yields more than 200,000 clones, of which approximately 83% are seen a single time; roughly 2.7% belongs to the top ten. The sample was peripheral blood. Receptors were obtained from a woman between 40 and 55 years old with active or convalescent COVID-19. CDR3s include the opening cysteine and the closing phenylalanine or tryptophan. A D gene is named only where the DNA matches it firmly. Clone size is shown for a subset of rows, as once, few, many or a class of expanded clone.

TRBV7-6,.,TRBD1,TRBJ1-2,TGTGCCAGCAGCTTACCCGACAGGGTGGGTGGCTACACCTTC,CASSLPDRVGGYTF
TRBV29-1,.,TRBD1,TRBJ1-2,TGCAGCGCCCTCGACAGGGTCTATGGCTACACCTTC,CSALDRVYGYTF
TRBV6-5,once,.,TRBJ2-7,TGTGCCAGCAGTTACTCAACGGGCTACGAGCAGTACTTC,CASSYSTGYEQYF
TRBV24-1,once,TRBD1,TRBJ1-2,TGTGCCACCAGTGATCAGACAGGGGGCGCGTATGGCTACACCTTC,CATSDQTGGAYGYTF
TRBV29-1,.,TRBD2,TRBJ2-3,TGCAGCGTTTGCGGGGGAGACAACACAGATACGCAGTATTTT,CSVCGGDNTDTQYF
TRBV29-1,.,.,TRBJ2-5,TGCAGCGGTCGACTAGGCAGGGAGACCCAGTACTTC,CSGRLGRETQYF
TRBV27,.,.,TRBJ1-2,TGTGCCAGCAGTCCTCTACCCGGTCGTGAGAGGCAGGGGATCGTTGGCGGCTATGGCTACACCTTC,CASSPLPGRERQGIVGGYGYTF
TRBV18,.,.,TRBJ1-2,TGTGCCAGCTCACCATCCCCAGGGGAAGGCTACACCTTC,CASSPSPGEGYTF
TRBV6-5,.,.,TRBJ1-3,TGTGCCAGCAGCAGGACATCGTTCTCTGGAAACACCATATATTTT,CASSRTSFSGNTIYF
TRBV5-1,.,.,TRBJ1-1,TGCGCCAGCAGCCTCACAGGGATAGACACTGAAGCTTTCTTT,CASSLTGIDTEAFF
TRBV5-1,.,TRBD1,TRBJ1-1,TGCGCCAGCAGCTTCTCTTCAGGGGGGGAAGCTTTCTTT,CASSFSSGGEAFF
TRBV28,.,TRBD1,TRBJ1-5,TGTGCCAGCAGCTCCGGGACAGGGGGGGATCAGCCCCAGCATTTT,CASSSGTGGDQPQHF
TRBV2,.,TRBD2,TRBJ2-5,TGTGCCAGCAGTGTATCAGCGGGAGAAGAGACCCAGTACTTC,CASSVSAGEETQYF
TRBV5-4,.,TRBD2,TRBJ2-2,TGTGCCAGCAGCCTAGCGACTAGCGGGAGAACCGGGGAGCTGTTTTTT,CASSLATSGRTGELFF
TRBV30,.,TRBD1,TRBJ2-6,TGTGCCTGCCAAACAGGGGCTGGGGCCAACGTCCTGACTTTC,CACQTGAGANVLTF
TRBV10-3,.,.,TRBJ1-5,TGTGCCATCAGTGACCCCAACCAGGGCTATAGCAATCAGCCCCAGCATTTT,CAISDPNQGYSNQPQHF
TRBV4-2,.,TRBD1,TRBJ1-3,TGTGCCAGCAGCAGCGACAGGGGGAGAAACACCATATATTTT,CASSSDRGRNTIYF
TRBV5-1,.,TRBD1,TRBJ1-1,TGCGCCAGCAGCGTGACAGGGGTGAACACTGAAGCTTTCTTT,CASSVTGVNTEAFF
TRBV30,.,TRBD2,TRBJ2-1,TGTGCCTGGAGTAGGGGGACTAGCTACAACAATGAGCAGTTCTTC,CAWSRGTSYNNEQFF
TRBV19,.,.,TRBJ1-2,TGTGCCAGTAGTATAGATAACTGGACGGGGGATGGCTACACCTTC,CASSIDNWTGDGYTF
TRBV18,.,TRBD2,TRBJ2-7,TGTGCCAGCTCACGTCTAGCGGGGACAAACGACTTGCAGTACTTC,CASSRLAGTNDLQYF
TRBV29-1,.,TRBD1,TRBJ2-1,TGCAGCGCCGGAGACTTGGGACAGGTTAACAATGAGCAGTTCTTC,CSAGDLGQVNNEQFF
TRBV2,.,.,TRBJ1-2,TGTGCCAGCAGTGATGGCAGGGGAATTGATGGCTACACCTTC,CASSDGRGIDGYTF
TRBV11-1,.,TRBD2,TRBJ2-3,TGTGCCAGCAGCTACGGGACTAGCGGGGATACGCAGTATTTT,CASSYGTSGDTQYF
TRBV11-1,.,.,TRBJ1-2,TGTGCCAGCAGCCCCTCGGGGTCAGGGGTCTATGGCTACACCTTC,CASSPSGSGVYGYTF
TRBV6-5,.,.,TRBJ2-7,TGTGCCAGCAGTACAACAAGTACGAACTACGAGCAGTACTTC,CASSTTSTNYEQYF